The count of the clone carrying this T cell receptor (beta chain) is one. What it binds is unknown. The data were produced by immunoSEQ multiplex PCR, yet TCRdb's version contains in-frame clones alone and is incomplete. Found here are roughly 1,800,000 clones, about 95% of them singletons; the top ten hold 1% to 1.5%. CDR1 is SGHDN and CDR2 is FVKESK in the germline V gene. J gave up 7 bases and V 3 bases, and 7 bases lay outside the gene matches. This CDR3 is built from 16 residues. This record belongs to a study of shared clonotypes between healthy human individuals. Study findings and constraints: Sampling included only blood; tissue repertoires likely differ. In a few donors, 4.5% to 5.5% of naive CD4 clonotypes appeared in common.

Terminally differentiated effector memory CD45RA+ cells were left out of the naive CD8 fraction, which was CD45RO-negative and positively selected for CCR7. The sequencing input was naive CD8+ T cells sorted from blood. The genes are TRBV14 and TRBJ2-2, with 11 bases that match TRBD2. The sequence was collected from a man aged 18 to 35 in good health. In DNA, the CDR3 is TGTGCCAGCAGCCATATGAGACTAGCGGGACTCGGGGAGCTGTTTTTT. Its translation is CASSHMRLAGLGELFF.